This is a list of T cell receptor beta chains from one sample in a study of blood T cell repertoires in COVID-19. Libraries were prepared by immunoSEQ multiplex PCR; TCRdb keeps only in-frame clonotypes and omits some of them. Counted here are more than 55,000 clones, 80% to 90% occurring once; the ten biggest clones make up 1% to 1.5%. Sequencing used peripheral blood. Every receptor here comes from a woman older than 75 with acute or convalescent COVID-19. CDR3s include the opening cysteine and the closing phenylalanine or tryptophan. Each record gives: V gene, CDR3 protein.

TRBV7-2 CASSLPQGSGANVLTF
TRBV20-1 CSARDPQLNLF
TRBV28 CASSLRDIQYF
TRBV7-6 CASSLNTRTGIGETQYF
TRBV18 CASSPYEVAIPGELFF
TRBV6-4 CASSDSGAGTQYF
TRBV7-3 CASRQGDTQYF
TRBV28 CASSQKRRTDTQYF
TRBV11-3 CASSFGVGNTGELFF
TRBV18 CASSPGVQGLGEKLFF
TRBV18 CASSSTGTGTSGRTDTQYF
TRBV7-2 CASSISGPAGGGYTF
TRBV4-1 CASSQAEGQGTDGYTF
TRBV7-3 CASSQTGVEGYTF
TRBV6-5 CASVPAGGANEQYF
TRBV3-1/TRBV3-2 CASSQVGGRLPYEQYF
TRBV9 CASSVAGTGVNTEAFF
TRBV7-6 CASSLGLQGSYNEQFF
TRBV10-1 CASSEKLVPGELFF
TRBV27 CASGTGPFNEAFF
TRBV7-3 CASRRDRSSYEQYF
TRBV28 CASSLSPGDGQPQHF